Each of the 32 T cell receptor beta chains below was sequenced from the same sample in a study of T cells in women clearing cervical HPV infection. The data were produced by immunoSEQ multiplex PCR, yet TCRdb's version contains in-frame clones alone and is incomplete. The sample has about 18,000 clones. Sequencing was done on a sample of blood buffy coat. These receptor sequences come from a woman between 18 and 70 years old with a cervical HPV16 infection that either progressed to CIN3+ or cleared (not recorded which).

As regards this clone: The read stops 3 residues short of the end of the CDR3; the missing end is completed from the germline J gene. The V gene is TRBV7-2, the J gene TRBJ2-3, with D possibly being TRBD2 (6 bases). Looked up from germline, CDR1 is SGHTA and CDR2 is FQGNSA. The CDR3 totals 14 residues. Trimming took 6 bases from V and 2 from J, leaving 12 bases between them. CDR3 DNA, as far as it was read: TGTGCCAGCAGGGAGGGGCCACACACAGATACG. This gives the protein CASREGPHTDT. In full, the CDR3 is CASREGPHTDTQYF.

Comment on this clone: Coverage ceases 3 residues before the CDR3 finishes, and the germline J gene fills in the end. The chain links TRBV7-9 to TRBJ1-1; tentative D call: TRBD1 (5 bases). V lost 5 bases to trimming and J lost 1 base, with 14 bases between them. This CDR3 is 15 amino acids long. The germline CDR1 and CDR2 sequences are SEHNR and FQNEAQ (reference sequence). Here the CDR3 reads CASSAGQGQNTEAFF. Incomplete CDR3 DNA: TGTGCCAGCAGCGCGGGGCAGGGTCAGAACACTGAA.

Comments on this clone: The sequenced fragment ends 3 residues before the CDR3 boundary, so the rest is inferred from the germline J gene. The chain couples TRBV5-1 to TRBJ2-5; D perhaps matches TRBD1 (6 bases). Per germline, CDR1 SGHRS and CDR2 YFSETQ. V lost 2 bases to trimming and J lost 4 bases, with 15 bases between them. This CDR3 region has 15 residues. Here the CDR3 reads CASSLDNRAGETQYF. The sequenced part of the CDR3 DNA is TGCGCCAGCAGCTTAGATAACAGGGCTGGAGAGACC.

The CDR3 reads CASSLGAGPSYEQYF. The part of the CDR3 DNA that was read is TGTGCCAGCAGCTTAGGAGCGGGTCCCTCCTACGAG. The chain links TRBV7-7 to TRBJ2-7; D is possibly TRBD2 (6 bases). The read ends 3 residues shy of where the CDR3 ends; the end is completed using the germline J gene. This CDR3 region has 15 residues. Per germline, CDR1 SSHAT and CDR2 FNYEAQ (reference sequence). V lost 1 base and J lost 0, with 10 bases in between.

As for this clone: The read comes to an end 3 residues before the CDR3 does, leaving the germline J gene to fill in the end. The chain links TRBV10-3 to TRBJ2-3; maybe TRBD1 (5 bases). This CDR3 region has 12 residues. Germline V gene lookup returns CDR1 ENHRY and CDR2 SYGVKD. V was clipped by 10 bases and J by 2 bases, with 10 bases between them. CDR3 loop: CATQGDTDTQYF. The covered CDR3 bases are TGTGCCACGCAGGGTGACACAGATACG.

As to this clone: The observed sequence ends 3 residues before the CDR3 terminus, with the missing tail filled in from the germline J gene. Within the sample, other DNA sequences also encode this same CDR3. V usage is TRBV4-1 and J usage is TRBJ1-4; 10 bases line up with TRBD1. V lost 1 base and J lost 8; bases outside the gene matches: 10. The CDR3 is made up of 17 amino acids. Germline V gives CDR1 MGHRA, CDR2 YSYEKL. CDR3 region: CASSQARVRDRGEKLFF. The CDR3 bases that were read are TGCGCCAGCAGCCAAGCCAGGGTTAGGGACAGGGGCGAAAAA.

The CDR3 spells CSATTGSGAQPQHF. The covered CDR3 bases are TGCAGTGCTACCACAGGCTCTGGGGCTCAGCCC. The chain recombines TRBV20-1 with TRBJ1-5; D is possibly TRBD1 (5 bases). Sequencing ends 3 residues short of the CDR3 end; the germline J gene provides the rest. The V gene lost 4 bases and the J gene lost 6 bases, with 16 bases spanning the gap. Germline assignment: CDR1 DFQATT and CDR2 SNEGSKA (reference sequence). This CDR3 comprises 14 residues.

Notes on this clone: The read is 3 residues too short to cover the CDR3 end, so that end is filled in from the germline J gene. V usage is TRBV7-9 and J usage is TRBJ2-3, with D perhaps TRBD2 (5 bases). This CDR3 comprises 11 residues. Germline values: CDR1 SEHNR, CDR2 FQNEAQ (reference sequence). Trimming left V 3 bases short and J 8 bases short, with 6 bases between. The CDR3 loop is CASSFGVTQYF. The CDR3 DNA, read in part, is TGTGCCAGCAGCTTCGGGGTTACG.

For this clone: The read is 3 residues too short to cover the CDR3 end, so that end is filled in from the germline J gene. The V and J genes are TRBV6-4 and TRBJ1-1; D gene ambiguous. Trimming took 3 bases from V and 0 from J, leaving 5 bases between them. CDR1 is MRHNA, CDR2 SNTAGT, per germline. The length of the CDR3 is 13 residues. This CDR3 is CASSESVNTEAFF. The DNA read from the CDR3 is TGTGCCAGCAGTGAATCGGTGAACACTGAA.

Concerning this clone itself: The read gets to within 3 residues of the CDR3 end, and the germline J gene fills in the rest. The rearrangement uses TRBV6-2 or TRBV6-3 and TRBJ1-1; TRBD1 matches 7 bases. Trimming at V came to 5 bases and at J to 2 bases, leaving 5 bases not matched to a gene. Germline V lookup: CDR1 MNHEY, CDR2 SVGEGT. The CDR3 extends over 14 amino acids. The covered CDR3 bases are TGTGCCAGCAGTCCTACAGGGGATAACACTGAA. Translated: CASSPTGDNTE. The complete CDR3 sequence is CASSPTGDNTEAFF.

Concerning this clone itself: Read coverage stops 3 residues before the CDR3 terminus; the germline J gene supplies the remainder. The chain links TRBV20-1 to TRBJ2-1; the match to TRBD2 covers 7 bases. V shed 0 bases, J shed 6 bases, and the junction held 8 bases outside the gene matches. CDR3 length: 15 amino acids. Germline loops: CDR1 DFQATT, CDR2 SNEGSKA (reference sequence). The part of the CDR3 DNA that was read is TGCAGTGCTAGAGATCGACTAGCATTGGGCAATGAG. This translates into CSARDRLALGNE. The entire CDR3 protein reads CSARDRLALGNEQFF.

The CDR3 is CSARGLVSYEQYF. The covered CDR3 bases are TGCAGTGCTAGAGGGCTAGTATCCTACGAG. V gene TRBV20-1 combines with J gene TRBJ2-7; no firm D call. The read stops 3 residues short of the end of the CDR3; the missing end is completed from the germline J gene. The CDR3 has 13 residues. The ends were cut back, 1 base at V and 1 base at J, with 8 bases in the middle. CDR1 is DFQATT, CDR2 SNEGSKA, per germline (reference sequence).

Comments on this clone: The read ends 3 residues before the CDR3 terminus; that terminus is restored from the germline J gene. V and J are TRBV12-5 and TRBJ1-1; D uncertain. CDR1 is LGHNT, CDR2 FRNRAP, per germline. There are 12 residues in the CDR3. The V end lost 9 bases, the J end lost 7 bases, and 15 bases lay between the germline ends. CDR3 DNA (partial): TGTGCTAGCGCACTCACCTCTCTTGAA. This codes for CASALTSLE. The full CDR3 protein reads CASALTSLEAFF.

Partial CDR3 DNA: TGTGCCAGCAGCTACCAATCAGGGTTCACCTACGAG. Translation gives CASSYQSGFTYE. The complete CDR3 reads CASSYQSGFTYEQYF. The gene calls are TRBV7-2 and TRBJ2-7; tentatively, D is TRBD1 (5 bases). Read coverage stops 3 residues before the CDR3 terminus; the germline J gene supplies the remainder. The CDR3 consists of 15 residues. V lost 4 bases and J 2 bases, leaving 15 bases between the germline ends. Germline CDR1 SGHTA, CDR2 FQGNSA.

Regarding this clone: The observed sequence ends 3 residues before the CDR3 terminus, with the missing tail filled in from the germline J gene. The rearrangement links TRBV5-1 to TRBJ2-2, with 8 bases that match TRBD2. Germline V gene sequence: CDR1 SGHRS, CDR2 YFSETQ. Germline trimming cut 1 base from V and 5 bases from J; bases unmatched to any gene: 7. The CDR3 has 16 amino acids. The CDR3 loop is CASSLYAGGGTGELFF. The sequenced part of the CDR3 DNA is TGCGCCAGCAGCTTGTATGCGGGAGGCGGGACCGGGGAG.

Notes on this clone: Read sequence stops 3 residues before the CDR3 end, and the germline J gene provides the missing end. The chain joins TRBV20-1 to TRBJ1-1; D gene unclear. Trimming removed 3 bases from V and 0 bases from J, with 14 bases in between. CDR1 DFQATT and CDR2 SNEGSKA come from the germline V gene (reference sequence). CDR3 length: 15 amino acids. CDR3 sequence reads: CSARAGFPMNTEAFF. Partial CDR3 DNA: TGCAGTGCTAGGGCCGGGTTTCCTATGAACACTGAA.

Concerning this clone itself: The sequence runs out 3 residues before the end of the CDR3; the remainder is reconstructed from the germline J gene. The chain employs TRBV2 and TRBJ2-2, with D maybe TRBD2 (6 bases). V was pared by 5 bases and J by 0 bases, with 13 bases between. CDR3 size: 16 residues. The germline V gene encodes CDR1 SNHLY and CDR2 FYNNEI. The part of the CDR3 DNA that was read is TGTGCCAGCAGTCTATTTCGACTAGCGAACACCGGGGAG. This sequence encodes CASSLFRLANTGE. The entire CDR3 sequence reads CASSLFRLANTGELFF.

Remarks on this clone: The DNA ends 3 residues before the CDR3 does, and the rest of the CDR3 is filled in from the germline J gene. The chain recombines TRBV30 with TRBJ2-7, with 11 positions matching TRBD1. Germline CDR1 GTSNPN, CDR2 SVGIG (reference sequence). Trimming took 4 bases from V and 5 from J; bases not matched to a gene: 7. The CDR3 length is 14 residues. CDR3 DNA (partial): TGTGCCTGGAAGGGCTGGACAGGGGGCAACGAG. Translation: CAWKGWTGGNE. The complete CDR3 reads CAWKGWTGGNEQYF. Variable domain in full (rest from reference TRBV30 and TRBJ2-7): SQTIHQWPATLVQPVGSPLSLECTVEGTSNPNLYWYRQAAGRGLQLLFYSVGIGQISSEVPQNLSASRPQDRQFILSSKKLLLSDSGFYLCAWKGWTGGNEQYFGPGTRLTVT.

For this clone: The read finishes 3 residues shy of the CDR3 end, and the germline J gene is used to complete it. This chain links TRBV19 with TRBJ1-2, with 7 bases lining up with TRBD1. Germline trimming cut 5 bases from V and 1 base from J; bases unmatched to any gene: 4. The length of the CDR3 is 14 residues. Germline lookup yields CDR1 LNHDA and CDR2 SQIVND (reference sequence). CDR3 in amino acids: CASSEYRGNYGYTF. The CDR3 DNA, read in part, is TGTGCCAGTAGTGAGTACAGGGGTAACTATGGC.

With respect to this clone: The read falls 3 residues short of the CDR3 end, and the missing part is taken from the germline J gene. This chain connects TRBV20-1 to TRBJ1-1, with TRBD1 matching 9 bases. V was clipped by 4 bases and J by 1 base; unmatched bases: 4. Germline CDR1 DFQATT, CDR2 SNEGSKA (reference sequence). The CDR3 has 14 residues. CDR3 DNA (partial): TGCAGTGCTAATGGACAGGGGAGGAACACTGAA. Amino acid sequence: CSANGQGRNTE. The entire CDR3 sequence reads CSANGQGRNTEAFF.

The CDR3 region is CASSPSRESNEKLFF. CDR3 DNA, as far as it was read: TGTGCCAGCTCACCGTCCAGGGAATCTAATGAAAAA. The chain uses TRBV18 and TRBJ1-4; D possibly corresponds to TRBD1 (5 bases). The CDR3 goes on 3 residues after the read ends, and that part is filled in from the germline J gene. The CDR3 runs 15 residues. V was pared by 3 bases and J by 3 bases, with 11 bases between. Germline-derived CDR1 and CDR2 are KGHSH and LQKENI.

A note on this clone: The read stops 3 residues short of the end of the CDR3; the missing end is completed from the germline J gene. This chain joins TRBV19 and TRBJ2-1, with a tentative D call TRBD2 (6 bases). This CDR3 comprises 14 residues. Germline V gene data show CDR1 as LNHDA and CDR2 as SQIVND (reference sequence). V was cut by 3 bases and J by 5 bases, with 11 bases left in between. The CDR3 reads CASSIPLANNEQFF. The DNA read from the CDR3 is TGTGCCAGTAGTATCCCTCTAGCGAACAATGAG.

On this clone itself: The CDR3 extends 3 residues past the end of the read, so its final part is completed from the germline J gene. J is TRBJ1-2 and V is TRBV30; TRBD1 aligns across 9 bases. CDR1 is GTSNPN and CDR2 is SVGIG in the germline V gene (reference sequence). V lost 1 base, J lost 4 bases, and 16 bases stayed unmatched. This CDR3 has 18 amino acids. The CDR3 protein is CAWSAGVTGGHVVYGYTF. The DNA read from the CDR3 is TGTGCCTGGAGTGCGGGGGTGACAGGGGGTCATGTCGTCTATGGC.

Concerning this clone itself: The read terminates 3 residues ahead of where the CDR3 ends, so the germline J gene completes it. The chain carries TRBV2 and TRBJ2-7; 16 bases agree with TRBD2. This CDR3 is built from 17 residues. CDR1 and CDR2 from the germline V gene are SNHLY and FYNNEI. Trimming at V came to 6 bases and at J to 3 bases, leaving 8 bases not matched to a gene. Here the CDR3 reads CASRPGLAGGEHYEQYF. The sequenced CDR3 bases are TGTGCCAGCAGACCGGGACTAGCGGGGGGGGAACACTACGAG.

A note on this clone: The read ends 3 residues before the CDR3 terminus; that terminus is restored from the germline J gene. The chain couples TRBV11-2 to TRBJ1-1; D unclear. The CDR3 is 12 residues long. Germline assignment: CDR1 SGHAT and CDR2 FQNNGV. Trimming pared 3 bases from V and 3 bases from J, leaving 5 bases between. Incomplete CDR3 DNA: TGTGCCAGCAGCTTCCAGTACACTGAA. As protein: CASSFQYTE. From start to end, the CDR3 is CASSFQYTEAFF.

Comments on this clone: The read halts 3 residues ahead of the CDR3 end, with the missing end drawn from the germline J gene. The gene calls are TRBV4-1 and TRBJ2-5; TRBD2 matches at 9 bases. V lost 1 base, J lost 0 bases, and 9 bases stayed unmatched. Germline V gene lookup returns CDR1 MGHRA and CDR2 YSYEKL. There are 18 residues in the CDR3. The DNA read from the CDR3 is TGCGCCAGCAGCCAAGTCCGGCGGGGGGGGCCGTACCAAGAGACC. Amino acids: CASSQVRRGGPYQET. In full, the CDR3 is CASSQVRRGGPYQETQYF.

As concerns this clone: The CDR3 is cut off 3 residues early in the read; its end comes from the germline J gene. The chain couples TRBV9 to TRBJ2-1; 9 nucleotides match TRBD1. The junction had 4 bases not matched to a gene; V was cut back by 4 bases and J by 5 bases. The CDR3 is made up of 14 amino acids. CDR1 and CDR2 from the germline V gene are SGDLS and YYNGEE. CDR3 bases read: TGTGCCAGCAGCCCCTGGACAGGGGACAATGAG. Amino acid sequence: CASSPWTGDNE. The CDR3 in full is CASSPWTGDNEQFF. Full variable domain (remainder filled in from reference TRBV9 and TRBJ2-1): DSGVTQTPKHLITATGQRVTLRCSPRSGDLSVYWYQQSLDQGLQFLIQYYNGEERAKGNILERFSAQQFPDLHSELNLSSLELGDSALYFCASSPWTGDNEQFFGPGTRLTVL.

Turning to this clone: Coverage ceases 3 residues before the CDR3 finishes, and the germline J gene fills in the end. This rearrangement joins TRBV19 to TRBJ1-4; D remains unclear. This CDR3 has 14 amino acids. Trimming pared 4 bases from V and 8 bases from J, leaving 14 bases between. The V gene's germline CDR1 is LNHDA and CDR2 SQIVND (reference sequence). The CDR3 bases that were read are TGTGCCAGTAGTACTGCGGGGTTACAGGAAAAA. The encoded protein is CASSTAGLQEK. The entire CDR3 reads CASSTAGLQEKLFF.

A note on this clone: The sequenced fragment ends 3 residues before the CDR3 boundary, so the rest is inferred from the germline J gene. The chain has TRBV4-2 and TRBJ2-7; TRBD2 matches 14 bases. From germline, CDR1 is LGHNA and CDR2 YNFKEQ. The CDR3 sequence is 16 residues long. J was trimmed by 5 bases and V by 2 bases; bases with no gene match: 5. The DNA read from the CDR3 is TGTGCCAGCAGCCAACTTCGGACTAGCGGGAGGAACGAG. Its translation is CASSQLRTSGRNE. The CDR3, in full, reads CASSQLRTSGRNEQYF.

With respect to this clone: The read ends 3 residues before the CDR3 terminus; that terminus is restored from the germline J gene. The chain is built from TRBV5-6 and TRBJ2-3; 7 bases align to TRBD1. Germline-derived CDR1 and CDR2 are SGHDT and YYEEEE. The trim removed 7 bases at V and 5 bases at J, leaving 7 bases unmatched. The CDR3 runs 13 residues. The CDR3 bases that were read are TGTGCCAGCTGTGAGGGGGCGGAAGATACG. Translation gives CASCEGAEDT. The CDR3, in full, reads CASCEGAEDTQYF.

About this clone itself: The read ends 3 residues shy of where the CDR3 ends; the end is completed using the germline J gene. This rearrangement joins TRBV18 to TRBJ1-2, with D tentatively TRBD1 (5 bases). This CDR3 has 15 amino acids. V dropped 3 bases and J dropped 7 bases, with 18 bases sitting between them. CDR1 KGHSH and CDR2 LQKENI come from the germline V gene. The CDR3 loop is CASSPAGSYLVGYTF. The DNA read from the CDR3 is TGTGCCAGCTCACCGGCAGGGTCCTACTTAGTTGGC.

Details on this clone: The CDR3 end falls 3 residues outside the read, so it is completed with the germline J gene. The chain couples TRBV7-8 to TRBJ2-2, with D possibly matching TRBD2 (6 bases). The V and J ends lost 9 bases and 0 bases respectively, with 17 bases between them. The CDR3 is made up of 16 amino acids. CDR1 is SGHVS and CDR2 is FQNEAQ in the germline V gene. The chain's CDR3 is CASPAMSGSNTGELFF. The CDR3 DNA, read in part, is TGTGCCAGTCCGGCTATGAGCGGGTCGAACACCGGGGAG. Combining the CDR3 with reference TRBV7-8 and TRBJ2-2 gives the whole variable domain GAGVSQSPRYKVAKRGQDVALRCDPISGHVSLFWYQQALGQGPEFLTYFQNEAQLDKSGLPSDRFFAERPEGSVSTLKIQRTQQEDSAVYLCASPAMSGSNTGELFFGEGSRLTVL.